The sequence of this TCR beta chain was determined in a study of cytomegalovirus exposure and HLA in healthy donors (dated by TCRdb to 2015 to 2018). Broadly, across the study: In an earlier analysis of fewer than 750 of the donors, 276 Gb of sequence data and just under 120 million unique TCR beta sequences from 150 million to 200 million T cells were reported. Approximately 300 gigabases of sequencing data and roughly 80 million unique TCR sequences made up an early release that covered several hundred HLA-typed donors. Of the roughly 400 genotyped donors, about 84% fell in the genetic ancestry cluster associated with self-reported Caucasian donors. The aim of the study was to test whether cataloging public T cell receptors could identify signatures of past pathogen exposure. The study used immunosequencing to profile the T cell repertoires of around 600 subjects and linked those repertoires to cytomegalovirus serostatus. In addition to the first cohort of roughly 700 subjects, a separate validation cohort of some 120 different subjects was used. The study combined high-throughput TCR immunosequencing, statistical association of individual TCRs with disease status, and machine learning to predict cytomegalovirus infection status. In a later analysis, previously published TCR beta repertoires from 666 donors were re-analyzed and high-resolution HLA genotyping was added so that TCR occurrence patterns could be studied. Rather than using new phenotypic data, the later analysis identified candidate immune exposures from TCR beta sequences and from how often those sequences occurred across donors. An earlier analysis of around 540 of the donors applied high-throughput TCR beta sequencing to assess whether each TCR beta V gene segment acted as functional or pseudogenic. Donor age, sex, ethnicity and CMV serostatus were compiled together with the repertoire data. Genome-wide SNP genotypes for about 60% of the roughly 700 donors were used in a later genetic analysis, which treated that subset as a discovery cohort. Every repertoire in the discovery cohort had been generated on one and the same sequencing platform. Both class I and class II loci were covered by HLA typing, at four-digit resolution. The number of typed donors differed by locus: about 620-640 for A, B, C, DRB1 and DQB1; 522 for DQA1; around 580 for DPA1; and around 490 for DPB1. Roughly five DR-DQ haplotypes were handled as single units for association and clustering, since linkage in the cohort was strong. On average, 235,054 unique TCR beta nucleotide sequences were sequenced per donor among some 420 genotyped donors of the cohort, with roughly 18% of those sequences being non-productive. Summary of the overall study and its limitations: According to a later analysis, TCR association rates differed among HLA loci, with DRB1 alleles showing the most associated TCRs and HLA-C alleles showing the fewest. Specific HLA alleles were associated with 16,951 TCR beta sequences at a false discovery rate of 0.05 in a later analysis. A further reported finding was that TCR beta sequences accurately predicted the HLA-A and HLA-B alleles for most subjects in the first cohort. A later genetic analysis associated a missense DCLRE1C variant with V-gene and J-gene trimming of TCR beta chains, and an independent cohort replicated the association. Compared with equally common non-associated chains, HLA-associated TCR beta chains in a later analysis were more clonally expanded and had lower generation probabilities. The study listed 164 TCR beta chains as associated with cytomegalovirus. Because HLA typing was unavailable for some donors at each locus, only the typed subset was used in association tests. The authors suggested that the approach could potentially be generalized to other disease states and immunological phenotypes. In a later genetic analysis, fewer N-insertions in productive TCRs were reported among donors in an Asian-associated ancestry cluster than the roughly 640-donor mean. In vitro tests confirmed that a few of the cytomegalovirus-associated TCR beta chains recognize cytomegalovirus antigens. The presence/absence analyses assumed that sequencing depth was roughly uniform across donors, and that assumption may not be true. Most TCR sequences were observed very rarely across donors, whereas some public TCRs were present in many individuals. Because counts were too low, 15 to 20 rarely observed V segments, including chromosome 9 orphons, were left out of the earlier analysis of roughly 600 of the donors. For the cohort, immune exposure information was limited to CMV serostatus. An earlier analysis of some 590 of the donors showed that most TCR beta V segments appeared in productive rearrangements either about 87% or about 30% of the time, which broadly matched IMGT annotations. The sequencing pipeline was judged likely to have produced a cluster of highly shared sequence variants as a technical artifact. The classifier was reported to diagnose cytomegalovirus status with high specificity and sensitivity in both the original cohort and the validation cohort. Only TCR beta chains were sequenced in this cohort, and the absence of alpha or paired-chain data limited detectable features. When HLA alleles, especially DR and DQ, strongly co-occurred, TCR associations were difficult to assign to individual alleles. Correlated functional status among segregating V segments might be attributable to linkage disequilibrium, but an unknown experimental factor could not be ruled out. In a later analysis, most CMV-associated TCR beta chains were found to appear HLA-restricted, with HLA associations seemingly driven largely by CMV exposure. A later analysis reported that several top co-occurrence clusters appeared linked to parvovirus B19, influenza, CMV and Epstein-Barr virus.

The cohort was made up of about 610 healthy bone marrow donors. At the time of sampling, every cohort member was nominally healthy, though immune exposures that went unrecorded were likely present. The donor was CMV seropositive and was included in the group of approximately 310 seropositive cohort members. Each donor provided a peripheral blood sample, and peripheral blood mononuclear cells were used for TCR beta sequencing. Genomic DNA extraction from the blood cell samples was performed with the Qiagen DNeasy Blood Extraction Kit. Receptors were amplified or captured by the immunoSEQ multiplex PCR assay. The multiplex PCR relied on a mix of 60 forward primers for TCR Vbeta segments and 13 reverse primers for TCR Jbeta segments. Amplification of the CDR3 region of rearranged TCR beta genes was performed with a multiplex PCR assay on genomic DNA. The amplified TCR beta libraries were sequenced on the Illumina HiSeq System as 87-base-pair reads. In the paper's pipeline: A later analysis tallied approximately 87 million unique TCR beta chains across the 666 repertoires, and approximately 12 million of those chains were shared by two or more donors. A nearest-neighbor algorithm error-corrected the raw reads and collapsed the reads into unique sequences, merging closely related sequences to remove PCR and sequencing errors. V, D and J gene segments were assigned by aligning CDR3 sequences to IMGT reference sequences. For a sequence to be retained, a match of at least six nucleotides to both a V gene segment and a J gene segment was required. Rearrangements were classified as productive when the CDR3 lacked stop codons and remained in frame with V and J, and all other rearrangements were classified as non-productive. Following IMGT convention, CDR3 was defined as the stretch from the second conserved V-encoded cysteine up to the conserved J-encoded phenylalanine. Sequences without an unambiguous match to a single V gene segment were excluded from the earlier analysis of about 640 of the donors. An earlier analysis of a few hundred of the donors called V segments functional above 56.7% productive rearrangements and segregating when the between-donor standard deviation exceeded 5%. A statistical classification framework was built for diagnosing cytomegalovirus status from the catalog of TCR beta chain sequences. V and J gene assignment, in a later analysis, came from comparing TCR nucleotide sequences with IMGT/GENE-DB human TR gene sequences. In a later analysis, CDR3 sequences and most-parsimonious VDJ recombination scenarios were assigned using the TCRdist pipeline. In a later analysis, each TCR beta chain was defined by its CDR3 amino acid sequence together with its V-gene family, and reads lacking a unique V-gene family were excluded. As a way to deal with suspected cross-contamination and a sequencing artifact, a later analysis dropped approximately 590 nucleotide sequences that were highly shared and had low generation probability. A later analysis calculated a clonal expansion index for each public chain from normalized within-repertoire ranks of inferred template counts. Generation probabilities in a later analysis came from a VDJ recombination model fitted to out-of-frame rearrangements, and those results were checked against IGoR. Hypergeometric tests were used in a later analysis to score TCR-TCR, TCR-HLA and TCR-CMV co-occurrence, with a repertoire-size bias correction applied to the TCR pairs. False discovery rates were estimated in a later analysis by permuting HLA or CMV assignments 20 times. In a later analysis, co-occurring TCRs were grouped with DBSCAN, and TCRdist sequence similarity was added when clustering was performed within HLA-allele-positive subsets. Co-occurrence clustering excluded repertoires with fewer than 30,000 or more than 120,000 public chains, plus five with anomalous nucleotide sharing. The table was pulled from immuneACCESS by TCRdb, which kept in-frame rearrangements only. Such tables lose some clones; where checked, under half of the loss comes from unresolved V genes, and the rest has no known cause. That table is the source of V, J and clone size, and D and trimming were worked out from the DNA. Recorded for this sample are around 130,000 clones; around 85% of them occurred a single time. The ten largest clones represent approximately 6.4% of the sample.

As for this clone: What this receptor recognizes is not known. No base-level quality is on record; no much larger clone is a single base apart.

This clonotype originated in a woman in her 30s in good health and CMV-seropositive. The sample taken for sequencing was PBMCs.

The nucleotide sequence reads as follows: TGTGCCAGCAGCCCCCGTAGACAGGACTACAATGAGCAGTTCTTC. Its amino acids are CASSPRRQDYNEQFF. Recombination linked TRBV5-6 to TRBJ2-1; possibly the D gene is TRBD1, per 6 matching bases. The junction carries 14 bases between V and J, which are trimmed by 4 bases and 3 bases respectively. CDR1 and CDR2 are drawn from the germline V gene: SGHDT, YYEEEE. From cysteine to phenylalanine, the CDR3 is 15 amino acids long. The kept DNA is CDR3 alone, 45 bases in frame from the first base. Extended through the reference TRBV5-6 and TRBJ2-1 proteins, this CDR3 yields the full variable domain: DAGVTQSPTHLIKTRGQQVTLRCSPKSGHDTVSWYQQALGQGPQFIFQYYEEEERQRGNFPDRFSGHQFPNYSSELNVNALLLGDSALYLCASSPRRQDYNEQFFGPGTRLTVL.